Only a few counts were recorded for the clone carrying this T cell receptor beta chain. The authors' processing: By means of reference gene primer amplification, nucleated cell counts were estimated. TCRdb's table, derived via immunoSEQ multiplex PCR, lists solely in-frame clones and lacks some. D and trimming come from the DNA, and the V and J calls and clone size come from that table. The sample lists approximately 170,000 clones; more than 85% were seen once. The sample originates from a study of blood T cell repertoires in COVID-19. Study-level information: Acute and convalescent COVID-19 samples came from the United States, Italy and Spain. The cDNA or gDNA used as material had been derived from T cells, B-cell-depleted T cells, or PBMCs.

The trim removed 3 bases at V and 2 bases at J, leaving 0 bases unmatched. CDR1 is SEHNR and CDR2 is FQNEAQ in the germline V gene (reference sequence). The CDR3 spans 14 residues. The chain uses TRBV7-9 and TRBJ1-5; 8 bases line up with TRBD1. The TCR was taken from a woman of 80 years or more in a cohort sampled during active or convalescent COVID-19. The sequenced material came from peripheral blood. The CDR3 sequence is CASSLDRGNQPQHF. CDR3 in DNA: TGTGCCAGCAGCTTGGACAGGGGCAATCAGCCCCAGCATTTT. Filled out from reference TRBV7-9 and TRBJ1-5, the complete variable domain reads DTGVSQNPRHKITKRGQNVTFRCDPISEHNRLYWYRQTLGQGPEFLTYFQNEAQLEKSRLLSDRFSAERPKGSFSTLEIQRTEQGDSAMYLCASSLDRGNQPQHFGDGTRLSIL.